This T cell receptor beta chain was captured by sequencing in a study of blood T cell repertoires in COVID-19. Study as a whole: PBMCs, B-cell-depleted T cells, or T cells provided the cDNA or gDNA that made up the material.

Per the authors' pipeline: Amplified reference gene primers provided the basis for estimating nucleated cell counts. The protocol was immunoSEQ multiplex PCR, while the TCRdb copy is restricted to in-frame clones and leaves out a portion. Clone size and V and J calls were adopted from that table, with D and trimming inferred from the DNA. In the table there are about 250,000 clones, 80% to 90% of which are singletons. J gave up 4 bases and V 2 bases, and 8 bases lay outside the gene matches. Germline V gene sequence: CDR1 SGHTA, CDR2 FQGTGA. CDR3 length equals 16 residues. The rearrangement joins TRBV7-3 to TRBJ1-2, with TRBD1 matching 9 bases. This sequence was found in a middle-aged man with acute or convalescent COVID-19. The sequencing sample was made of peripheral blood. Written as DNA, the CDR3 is TGTGCCAGCAGCTTAGGACCGGGACAGGGAAGCTATGGCTACACCTTC. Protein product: CASSLGPGQGSYGYTF. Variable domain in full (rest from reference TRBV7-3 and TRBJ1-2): GAGVSQTPSNKVTEKGKYVELRCDPISGHTALYWYRQSLGQGPEFLIYFQGTGAADDSGLPNDRFFAVRPEGSVSTLKIQRTERGDSAVYLCASSLGPGQGSYGYTFGSGTRLTVV.